This T cell receptor beta chain was profiled in a study of OX40 agonist ivuxolimab in advanced cancers. Study at large: Patients took ivuxolimab, an agonistic anti-OX40 (CD134) antibody.

Findings and limits, study-wide: Researchers did not establish what antigens the expanded peripheral T cells target. Average numbers of expanded clones were greater in CD8+ T cells than in CD4+. Low normalized T-cell clonal expansion was additionally recorded for some nonresponders.

This table comes from immunoSEQ multiplex PCR, and its TCRdb copy is limited to in-frame clones, with some not included. This table has around 20,000 clones, approximately 84% appearing once. The CDR3 runs 13 residues. Per the germline V gene, CDR1 is SGHRS and CDR2 is YFSETQ. V was trimmed by 2 bases and J by 2 bases, leaving 6 bases between them. Comment on this clone: Antigen specificity is unknown.

This clonotype was sampled from an adult with an advanced solid tumor such as melanoma, head and neck, liver or kidney cancer. The chain has TRBV5-1 and TRBJ2-3; D call uncertain. The sequencing used CD4+ or CD8+ T cells sorted from blood, collected in a trial of the OX40 agonist ivuxolimab. The CDR3 is CASSLGFTDTQYF. CDR3 sequence (DNA): TGCGCCAGCAGCTTAGGCTTCACAGATACGCAGTATTTT.